Sequencing of this TCR beta chain was carried out in a study of long-term antiretroviral therapy in people with HIV. Findings and limits, study-wide: Compared with controls, HIV repertoires showed narrower CDR3 length ranges. Information pertaining to ART adherence, viral resistance or therapeutic modifications was not obtained.

Note on this clone: Antigen specificity is unknown.

Post-ART PBMC samples numbered at least two per donor, and pre-ART ones at least one. It was version v3.0 of the immunoSEQ assay that was run at survey level. The repertoire was sequenced with immunoSEQ multiplex PCR; TCRdb's copy has only in-frame clones and lacks some. The sample includes 20,000 to 30,000 clones, 90% to 95% of them seen just once. Germline V gene data show CDR1 as MNHEY and CDR2 as SVGAGI. V trimming: 1 base; J trimming: 2 bases; junction bases outside the gene matches: 4. The CDR3 runs 15 residues. The sequenced sample was unsorted PBMCs, obtained around 5.2 years after starting antiretroviral therapy. The sequence was collected from a woman between 45 and 60 years old with HIV. The chain employs TRBV6-5 and TRBJ2-7; TRBD1 matches at 8 bases. CDR3 sequence reads: CASSYWTGPTYEQYF. The CDR3 DNA is TGTGCCAGCAGTTACTGGACAGGGCCCACCTACGAGCAGTACTTC.